The T cell receptor beta chain described here comes from a study of T cell responses to AZD1222 COVID-19 vaccine listed by TCRdb under 2021. About the full investigation: AZD1222 recipients with second doses at about 4 weeks or about 12 weeks were pooled, because spike-specific TCR depth and breadth did not differ between schedules. Trial participants were enrolled by age into 18-55, 56-69 and 70-plus year subgroups, with roughly 160, 29 and 62 TCR-sequenced participants respectively. A total of under 250 trial participants underwent TCR sequencing, of whom 207 had received two doses of AZD1222 and around 26 had received two doses of the MenACWY control vaccine. What the authors observed across the whole study: The whole spike protein was spanned by vaccine-associated CD4 TCRs, and dominant responses were seen in regions 160-218 and 743-854. After two AZD1222 doses, both the breadth and the depth of spike-specific TCRs were significantly higher than at day 0 and than in MenACWY recipients. In the small 56-69-year group, the increase in depth fell short of significance, most likely because of low power. Most participants were white British and females outnumbered males, and the authors suggested that clonal diversity may have been underestimated. Conclusions about previously exposed vaccinees are limited because only a handful of AZD1222 recipients were SARS-CoV-2 seropositive at baseline. Epitopes outside the regions mutated in the B.1.351 and B.1.1.7 variants were reportedly recognized by nearly half of the unique spike-specific TCRs. Because no day 14 peak-response samples were available, repertoires were characterized only after the peak T cell response.

Ends trimmed: V by 3 bases, J by 2 bases; bases unmatched to a gene: 4. The CDR3 numbers 15 residues from cysteine through phenylalanine. Just CDR3 DNA is preserved here, 45 bases in frame from base 1. CDR1 MDHEN and CDR2 SYDVKM were looked up in the germline V gene. The time point label on this specimen signifies: baseline before first vaccination. Samples from vaccinated people were obtained from the UK trials COV001 and COV002, which included a single-blind randomized controlled phase 2/3 trial of AZD1222 (ChAdOx1 nCoV-19) in healthy adults. For TCRbeta chain sequencing, PBMC samples were collected from trial participants at day 0 and at day 28 after the second dose. A word on this clone: What antigen it recognizes has not been identified. Base qualities were left out, and no much larger clone turns up one base away.

The CDR3 regions of human TCRbeta chains were analyzed by immunosequencing. The authors' analysis ran thus. Repertoire TCRs were matched against a reference library of SARS-CoV-2-specific TCRs generated with the MIRA antigen-specificity platform. Breadth was defined as the fraction of unique TCRs that were SARS-CoV-2-associated, and depth was defined as the fraction of total T cells that were SARS-CoV-2-associated. Using the MIRA data, each spike-specific TCR was assigned both to the spike region to which the TCR was reactive and to a CD4 or CD8 class. Log10-transformed breadth and depth values were compared by one-way ANOVA with Sidak's multiple comparisons tests. TCRdb provides this immuneACCESS table in a form limited to in-frame rearrangements. Some clones are lacking; in checked studies, under half of them reflect an unresolved V gene, and why the rest are absent is not known. The V and J calls and the clone size are those of that table, but D and trimming were determined from the DNA. For this sample the table gives some 140,000 clones, of which 90% were detected only once. Together, the top ten hold approximately 17% of the sample.

The TCR was taken from an adult in good health. Rearrangement joined TRBV28 to TRBJ2-5, with TRBD2 matching 9 junction bases. The starting material was peripheral blood, obtained on day 0 of AZD1222 vaccination. The DNA reads as follows: TGTGCCAGCAGTTTCCGCGGGGGGGGACAAGAGACCCAGTACTTC. The resulting protein is CASSFRGGGQETQYF.